The 16 T cell receptor beta chains in this list originate from one sample, sequenced in a study of T-cell memory formation after mild COVID-19. TCRdb reprocessed the 5' RACE reads with MiXCR, giving one entry per CDR3 protein. The repertoire holds fewer than 550,000 distinct CDR3 sequences, 20% seen once, with 8.4% in the top ten. Material for sequencing was PBMCs or a T cell subset sorted from them (not recorded which). The receptors stem from an adult woman who had mild COVID-19 (a few samples of this study predate the infection). Cell type and time point are not known.

The V call is TRBV23-1, the J call TRBJ1-5, with 7 bases aligning to TRBD1. TRBV23-1 is an ORF, with its function uncertain. The CDR3 consists of 16 residues. V trimming: 1 base; J trimming: 6 bases; junction bases outside the gene matches: 9. The CDR3 DNA reads as TGCGCCAGCAGTCAATTGATCAGGACAGGCCCTCAGCCCCAGCATTTT. It translates to CASSQLIRTGPQPQHF.

The chain uses TRBV29-1 and TRBJ2-3; 10 positions match TRBD1. Trimming took 6 bases from V and 14 from J; bases not matched to a gene: 14. The length of the CDR3 is 13 residues. In germline, CDR1 is SQVTM, CDR2 ANQGSEA. The CDR3 loop is CSVENYDRGRLYF. DNA of the CDR3: TGCAGCGTCGAAAACTACGACAGGGGGCGGCTGTATTTT.

The chain has TRBV9 and TRBJ1-1, with D possibly being TRBD1 (5 bases). The CDR3 totals 14 residues. The germline gives CDR1 SGDLS, CDR2 YYNGEE. The ends were cut back, 4 bases at V and 0 bases at J, with 10 bases in the middle. For the CDR3, the DNA is TGTGCCAGCAGCATGGGGGTCCTGAACACTGAAGCTTTCTTT. Translation: CASSMGVLNTEAFF.

This clonotype was picked up many times. The chain's CDR3 is CSGGRINEQFF. The CDR3 region has the DNA TGTTCCGGGGGGCGTATCAATGAGCAGTTCTTC. This chain uses TRBV7-2 with TRBJ2-1; the D gene is possibly TRBD2 (7 bases). The CDR3 loop spans 11 amino acids. In germline, CDR1 is SGHTA, CDR2 FQGNSA.

The rearrangement joins TRBV24-1 to TRBJ2-2; 14 bases agree with TRBD2. The CDR3 is made up of 16 amino acids. V shed 4 bases, J shed 6 bases, and the junction held 3 bases outside the gene matches. Germline-derived CDR1 and CDR2 are KGHDR and SFDVKD. DNA for the CDR3: TGTGCCACCAGTGACCGGACTAGCGGGAGGTCCGGGGAGCTGTTTTTT. As protein: CATSDRTSGRSGELFF.

This clonotype was seen a handful of times. The chain recombines TRBV29-1 with TRBJ2-3; 8 positions agree with TRBD2. CDR3 length equals 14 residues. CDR1 is SQVTM and CDR2 is ANQGSEA in the germline V gene. V shed 5 bases and J 2 bases; nucleotides not matched to a gene: 6. The CDR3 DNA follows: TGCAGCGTTCGACTAGCGTTAAACACAGATACGCAGTATTTT. Translating it yields CSVRLALNTDTQYF.

V gene TRBV29-1 combines with J gene TRBJ1-5; D is undetermined. Trimming shortened V by 0 bases and J by 1 base, and 10 bases separated the two germline ends. The germline V gene encodes CDR1 SQVTM and CDR2 ANQGSEA. The CDR3 is 15 residues long. CDR3 in DNA: TGCAGCGTTGAAGACCCCCCGGTCAGCAATCAGCCCCAGCATTTT. Protein product: CSVEDPPVSNQPQHF.

This chain connects TRBV20-1 to TRBJ1-1; TRBD1 matches 8 bases. Germline CDR1 and CDR2: DFQATT and SNEGSKA (reference sequence). With V trimmed by 4 bases and J by 1 base, 8 bases remained unmatched. The CDR3 loop spans 15 amino acids. The CDR3 DNA reads TGCAGTGCTACACGGACAGGGCTTCGGAACACTGAAGCTTTCTTT. Protein sequence: CSATRTGLRNTEAFF.

J is TRBJ1-1 and V is TRBV7-2; TRBD1 aligns across 8 bases. J lost 0 bases, V lost 6 bases, and 9 bases had no gene match. This CDR3 is built from 16 residues. The germline V gene has CDR1 SGHTA and CDR2 FQGNSA. CDR3: CASRSGRTGMNTEAFF. The CDR3 nucleotides read TGTGCCAGCAGGTCGGGAAGGACAGGGATGAACACTGAAGCTTTCTTT.

The chain couples TRBV24-1 to TRBJ1-1; a weak D match, TRBD1 (5 bases). CDR3 size: 15 residues. CDR1 is KGHDR, CDR2 SFDVKD, per germline. Trimming removed 4 bases at V and 1 base at J, with 12 bases between. CDR3 loop: CATSDGTLGNTEAFF. The CDR3 DNA is TGTGCCACCAGTGACGGGACCTTGGGGAACACTGAAGCTTTCTTT.

The chain joins TRBV28 to TRBJ1-2, with D unclear. Looked up from germline, CDR1 is MDHEN and CDR2 is SYDVKM. Between the trimmed V and J ends, which lost 5 bases and 4 bases, there was a span of 11 bases. The CDR3 has 13 amino acids. The CDR3, as DNA: TGTGCCAGCAGTCAGACCACCGGCTATGGCTACACCTTC. This translates into CASSQTTGYGYTF.

The chain recombines TRBV12-3 or TRBV12-4 with TRBJ1-2; 9 bases are shared with TRBD1. CDR3 length: 14 residues. The J segment lost 3 bases and the V segment lost 1 base, leaving 0 bases of the junction unmatched. The CDR3 DNA sequence: TGTGCCAGCAGTTTAGGGACAGGGGACTATGGCTACACCTTC. Translating it yields CASSLGTGDYGYTF.

The CDR3 loop is CASSLAVTGPETQYF. CDR3 nucleotides: TGTGCCAGCAGCTTAGCGGTTACGGGGCCAGAGACCCAGTACTTC. V and J are TRBV7-2 and TRBJ2-5, with D perhaps given as TRBD1 or TRBD2 (5 bases each). V was trimmed by 0 bases and J by 4 bases, leaving 12 bases between them. Germline CDR1 is SGHTA and CDR2 is FQGNSA. The CDR3 covers 15 residues.

This rearrangement joins TRBV19 to TRBJ1-2, with 10 positions matching TRBD1. There are 13 residues in the CDR3. The V segment lost 10 bases and the J segment 8 bases; nucleotides outside the gene matches: 10. The germline V gene encodes CDR1 LNHDA and CDR2 SQIVND (reference sequence). CDR3 sequence: CATSDRGRGGYTF. The CDR3 nucleotides are TGTGCCACTTCCGACAGGGGGCGCGGAGGCTACACCTTC.

The chain joins TRBV10-3 to TRBJ1-6; D is perhaps TRBD1 (5 bases). The CDR3 loop spans 14 amino acids. V lost 3 bases and J 8 bases, leaving 11 bases between the germline ends. Germline V CDR1 and CDR2: ENHRY, SYGVKD. The CDR3, as DNA: TGTGCCATCAGTGAACTATCGGGGGATTCACCCCTCCACTTT. It encodes CAISELSGDSPLHF.

J is TRBJ1-2 and V is TRBV4-1; D call uncertain. Germline V gene lookup returns CDR1 MGHRA and CDR2 YSYEKL. Trimming stripped 0 bases from V and 5 bases from J, with 10 bases between. This CDR3 has 14 residues. CDR3 residues: CASSQDRGLYGYTF. Here the CDR3 DNA reads TGCGCCAGCAGCCAAGATCGGGGTTTGTATGGCTACACCTTC.